This passage covers 27 T cell receptor beta chains from one sample sequenced in a study of cytomegalovirus exposure and HLA in healthy donors. Primers included in the PCR were 60 Vbeta and 13 Jbeta primers. Generated by immunoSEQ multiplex PCR, the TCRdb table keeps only in-frame clones and is missing some. The sample gives 90,000 to 130,000 clones, around 87% of which show up once; 1.5% to 2% is in the top ten. The sequenced sample consisted of PBMCs. These receptors were collected from a man between 35 and 55 years old in good health and CMV-seronegative.

The V and J genes are TRBV7-8 and TRBJ1-2, with D hard to call. Germline loops: CDR1 SGHVS, CDR2 FQNEAQ. The CDR3 loop spans 15 amino acids. V lost 5 bases, J lost 4 bases, and 17 bases lay in between. The CDR3: CASSPQASVLYGYTF. CDR3 DNA: TGTGCCAGCAGCCCCCAGGCATCCGTGCTCTATGGCTACACCTTC.

V is TRBV9 and J is TRBJ2-2; TRBD2 matches 11 bases. In germline, CDR1 is SGDLS, CDR2 YYNGEE. After removal of 3 bases from V and 1 base from J, the junction contained 5 bases not matched to a gene. This CDR3 contains 17 residues. This CDR3 is CASSETSGGLNTGELFF. CDR3 DNA: TGTGCCAGCAGCGAAACTAGCGGGGGATTGAACACCGGGGAGCTGTTTTTT.

The rearrangement links TRBV5-1 to TRBJ1-1, with D possibly matching TRBD1 (6 bases). This CDR3 is 13 amino acids long. Germline V CDR1 and CDR2: SGHRS, YFSETQ. The V and J ends lost 4 bases and 4 bases respectively, with 11 bases between them. For the CDR3, the DNA is TGCGCCAGCAGCGAAACAGGGCGCACTGAAGCTTTCTTT. Encoded protein: CASSETGRTEAFF. The full variable domain, in which reference TRBV5-1 and TRBJ1-1 provide the parts outside the CDR3, is KAGVTQTPRYLIKTRGQQVTLSCSPISGHRSVSWYQQTPGQGLQFLFEYFSETQRNKGNFPGRFSGRQFSNSRSEMNVSTLELGDSALYLCASSETGRTEAFFGQGTRLTVV.

The chain couples TRBV19 to TRBJ1-5; 9 bases line up with TRBD1. This CDR3 is 16 amino acids long. Germline assignment: CDR1 LNHDA and CDR2 SQIVND (reference sequence). Trimming removed 6 bases from V and 2 bases from J; junction bases left unmatched: 8. The CDR3: CASRVGDRAGNQPQHF. CDR3 nucleotides: TGTGCCAGTAGAGTAGGGGACAGGGCCGGCAATCAGCCCCAGCATTTT. Full variable domain (missing parts from reference TRBV19 and TRBJ1-5): DGGITQSPKYLFRKEGQNVTLSCEQNLNHDAMYWYRQDPGQGLRLIYYSQIVNDFQKGDIAEGYSVSREKKESFPLTVTSAQKNPTAFYLCASRVGDRAGNQPQHFGDGTRLSIL.

The chain is built from TRBV5-1 and TRBJ1-3; D gene ambiguous. The ends were cut back, 5 bases at V and 0 bases at J, with 15 bases in the middle. This CDR3 region has 16 residues. Per the germline V gene, CDR1 is SGHRS and CDR2 is YFSETQ. The CDR3 nucleotides are TGCGCCAGCAGTCGGGAAGGACTAACCTCTGGAAACACCATATATTTT. Amino acids: CASSREGLTSGNTIYF.

The chain joins TRBV29-1 to TRBJ2-5; D is unclear. Germline-derived CDR1 and CDR2 are SQVTM and ANQGSEA. The CDR3 spans 12 residues. The germline V and J ends were trimmed by 6 bases and 1 base, with 9 bases remaining between them. The DNA of the CDR3 is TGCAGCGTCTCCGACATCCAAGAGACCCAGTACTTC. Protein: CSVSDIQETQYF.

The rearrangement uses TRBV5-1 and TRBJ2-7; D might be TRBD1 (5 bases). The CDR3 consists of 14 residues. CDR1 SGHRS and CDR2 YFSETQ come from the germline V gene. V lost 4 bases and J 3 bases, leaving 14 bases between the germline ends. CDR3 residues: CASSPEGVGYEQYF. CDR3 nucleotide sequence: TGCGCCAGCAGCCCGGAAGGGGTCGGCTACGAGCAGTACTTC.

This clone has a single count. V gene TRBV5-4 combines with J gene TRBJ1-5; perhaps TRBD1 as D (5 bases). Germline CDR1 is SGHNT and CDR2 is YYREEE (reference sequence). Trimming took 0 bases from V and 0 from J, leaving 10 bases between them. The CDR3 covers 16 residues. As DNA, the CDR3 is TGTGCCAGCAGCTTGGATGGGGCCGTTAGCAATCAGCCCCAGCATTTT. Its protein product is CASSLDGAVSNQPQHF.

The rearrangement uses TRBV4-1 and TRBJ1-5; D gene unclear. Trimming took 0 bases from V and 9 from J, leaving 12 bases between them. The CDR3 contains 14 residues. CDR1 is MGHRA and CDR2 is YSYEKL in the germline V gene. The CDR3: CASSQEEGLGPQHF. DNA for the CDR3: TGCGCCAGCAGCCAAGAGGAGGGCCTCGGGCCCCAGCATTTT.

This chain joins TRBV5-1 and TRBJ2-3; 8 bases map to TRBD2. Germline CDR1 SGHRS, CDR2 YFSETQ. Trimming cost V 4 bases and J 0 bases; bases outside gene matches: 10. This CDR3 spans 17 amino acids. CDR3 residues: CASSIRGGPSSTDTQYF. DNA for the CDR3: TGCGCCAGCAGCATCCGGGGGGGCCCCTCTAGCACAGATACGCAGTATTTT.

This sequence joins TRBV7-2 and TRBJ1-5; TRBD1 aligns across 7 bases. V trimming: 0 bases; J trimming: 4 bases; junction bases outside the gene matches: 9. Germline V gene lookup returns CDR1 SGHTA and CDR2 FQGNSA. The CDR3 is 17 residues long. The chain's CDR3 is CASSLAPRDRQNQPQHF. CDR3 nucleotides: TGTGCCAGCAGCTTAGCGCCCCGGGACAGACAAAATCAGCCCCAGCATTTT.

The rearrangement links TRBV28 to TRBJ1-2, with D tentatively TRBD1 (6 bases). The CDR3 totals 12 residues. Trimming stripped 4 bases from V and 5 bases from J, with 8 bases between. Looked up from germline, CDR1 is MDHEN and CDR2 is SYDVKM. The CDR3 reads CASSSGAYGYTF. CDR3 bases: TGTGCCAGCAGTTCAGGGGCTTATGGCTACACCTTC.

The chain combines TRBV9 with TRBJ1-2, with no clear D. The CDR3 extends over 12 amino acids. CDR1 is SGDLS, CDR2 YYNGEE, per germline. V shed 0 bases and J shed 8 bases, with 8 bases lying between them. CDR3 bases: TGTGCCAGCAGCGTAGCGGGTATCGGCTACACCTTC. Amino acid sequence: CASSVAGIGYTF.

CDR3 nucleotide sequence: TGTGCCACCAGCAGAGGAAACAGCGGGGGGGCCAATGAGCAGTTCTTC. Encoded protein: CATSRGNSGGANEQFF. The V and J genes are TRBV15 and TRBJ2-1, with TRBD2 matching over 10 bases. The junction had 6 bases not matched to a gene; V was cut back by 1 base and J by 6 bases. Germline V CDR1 and CDR2: LNHNV, YYDKDF (reference sequence). This CDR3 region has 16 residues.

V gene TRBV5-1 combines with J gene TRBJ1-2; TRBD1 matches 10 bases. This CDR3 spans 14 amino acids. With V trimmed by 4 bases and J by 8 bases, 8 bases remained unmatched. Per the germline V gene, CDR1 is SGHRS and CDR2 is YFSETQ. CDR3 loop: CASSRDRGAEGYTF. CDR3 nucleotide sequence: TGCGCCAGCAGCAGGGACAGGGGAGCAGAGGGCTACACCTTC.

This clone was counted once. This rearrangement joins TRBV6-5 to TRBJ1-1, with 9 bases that match TRBD1. Germline V gene lookup returns CDR1 MNHEY and CDR2 SVGAGI. The ends lost 5 bases at V and 4 bases at J; junction bases unmatched: 8. CDR3 length: 15 amino acids. The CDR3 spells CASSKTGGWGTEAFF. The CDR3 DNA is TGTGCCAGCAGTAAAACAGGGGGCTGGGGCACTGAAGCTTTCTTT.

This clone was seen once. The chain employs TRBV28 and TRBJ1-1; D is unresolved. V was clipped by 11 bases and J by 2 bases, with 6 bases between them. This CDR3 has 10 residues. CDR1 is MDHEN and CDR2 is SYDVKM in the germline V gene. CDR3 residues: CASLNTEAFF. DNA of the CDR3: TGTGCCTCCTTAAACACTGAAGCTTTCTTT.

This clone has only a few counts. The chain uses TRBV28 and TRBJ2-3; 8 nucleotides align to TRBD1. CDR1 MDHEN and CDR2 SYDVKM come from the germline V gene. With V trimmed by 6 bases and J by 3 bases, 8 bases remained unmatched. This CDR3 has 15 residues. The DNA for the CDR3 is TGTGCCAGCAGCCCGACAGGGGCAAGGACAGATACGCAGTATTTT. This codes for CASSPTGARTDTQYF.

The chain carries TRBV5-4 and TRBJ2-7, with 7 bases aligning to TRBD1. V lost 4 bases and J lost 2; bases outside the gene matches: 12. The CDR3 covers 16 residues. The germline V gene encodes CDR1 SGHNT and CDR2 YYREEE (reference sequence). CDR3 in amino acids: CASSPDRPGSTYEQYF. The DNA of the CDR3 is TGTGCCAGCAGCCCGGACAGGCCGGGAAGCACCTACGAGCAGTACTTC.

The J gene is TRBJ1-1, the V gene TRBV2, with D perhaps TRBD1 (6 bases). Germline CDR1 and CDR2: SNHLY and FYNNEI. The V and J ends lost 1 base and 4 bases respectively, with 16 bases between them. The CDR3 totals 16 residues. In DNA form, the CDR3 reads TGTGCCAGCAGTGAAGGGACCAGGGGCAGAGGCACTGAAGCTTTCTTT. It translates to CASSEGTRGRGTEAFF. Using reference TRBV2 and TRBJ1-1 for the parts outside the CDR3, the full variable domain is EPEVTQTPSHQVTQMGQEVILRCVPISNHLYFYWYRQILGQKVEFLVSFYNNEISEKSEIFDDQFSVERPDGSNFTLKIRSTKLEDSAMYFCASSEGTRGRGTEAFFGQGTRLTVV.

The rearrangement uses TRBV5-1 and TRBJ2-7; TRBD1 matches at 10 bases. CDR3 length: 17 amino acids. Germline loops: CDR1 SGHRS, CDR2 YFSETQ. With 0 bases clipped from V and 3 bases from J, the junction kept 9 bases outside the gene matches. The CDR3 DNA is TGCGCCAGCAGCTTGGTAGGGGCGGGACAGGGGAACTACGAGCAGTACTTC. Encoded protein: CASSLVGAGQGNYEQYF.

The chain joins TRBV7-9 to TRBJ2-3; 8 positions agree with TRBD1. This CDR3 has 14 residues. The V gene's germline CDR1 is SEHNR and CDR2 FQNEAQ (reference sequence). After removal of 6 bases from V and 3 bases from J, the junction contained 5 bases not matched to a gene. Here the CDR3 reads CASRNRQGTDTQYF. Here the CDR3 DNA reads TGTGCCAGCAGGAATAGACAGGGGACAGATACGCAGTATTTT.

This clone was seen only a few times. The chain uses TRBV29-1 and TRBJ2-7; tentative D call: TRBD2 (7 bases). Trimming shortened V by 4 bases and J by 5 bases, and 9 bases separated the two germline ends. Germline CDR1 SQVTM, CDR2 ANQGSEA. This CDR3 has 11 residues. The CDR3 nucleotides are TGCAGCGTTGGGGGGGGCCACGAGCAGTACTTC. Translation gives CSVGGGHEQYF.

The chain has TRBV6-5 and TRBJ2-7; 8 positions agree with TRBD1. The CDR3 extends over 15 amino acids. Trimming took 4 bases from V and 2 from J; bases not matched to a gene: 7. Germline lookup yields CDR1 MNHEY and CDR2 SVGAGI. DNA for the CDR3: TGTGCCAGCAGTTTAGTGGACAGGGTGGCCTACGAGCAGTACTTC. This codes for CASSLVDRVAYEQYF.

CDR3 region: CASSPRTENSPLHF. CDR3 DNA: TGTGCCAGCAGCCCACGGACAGAAAATTCACCCCTCCACTTT. This chain joins TRBV7-9 and TRBJ1-6; D perhaps matches TRBD1 (6 bases). V lost 5 bases and J lost 7, with 12 bases in between. The germline gives CDR1 SEHNR, CDR2 FQNEAQ (reference sequence). The CDR3 has 14 residues.

This clone was detected a few times. The rearrangement links TRBV6-1 to TRBJ1-1; the D is unclear. V dropped 5 bases and J dropped 6 bases, with 10 bases sitting between them. The CDR3 runs to 12 residues. Germline CDR1 is MNHNS and CDR2 is SASEGT. CDR3 protein: CASSPRVAEAFF. The DNA for the CDR3 is TGTGCCAGCAGTCCCCGGGTGGCTGAAGCTTTCTTT.

The chain recombines TRBV7-9 with TRBJ2-1, with D perhaps TRBD1 (5 bases). Germline assignment: CDR1 SEHNR and CDR2 FQNEAQ (reference sequence). Trimming pared 1 base from V and 0 bases from J, leaving 13 bases between. The CDR3 extends over 17 amino acids. CDR3 region: CASSLVAGLSSYNEQFF. Here the CDR3 DNA reads TGTGCCAGCAGCTTAGTCGCAGGGCTGAGCTCCTACAATGAGCAGTTCTTC.